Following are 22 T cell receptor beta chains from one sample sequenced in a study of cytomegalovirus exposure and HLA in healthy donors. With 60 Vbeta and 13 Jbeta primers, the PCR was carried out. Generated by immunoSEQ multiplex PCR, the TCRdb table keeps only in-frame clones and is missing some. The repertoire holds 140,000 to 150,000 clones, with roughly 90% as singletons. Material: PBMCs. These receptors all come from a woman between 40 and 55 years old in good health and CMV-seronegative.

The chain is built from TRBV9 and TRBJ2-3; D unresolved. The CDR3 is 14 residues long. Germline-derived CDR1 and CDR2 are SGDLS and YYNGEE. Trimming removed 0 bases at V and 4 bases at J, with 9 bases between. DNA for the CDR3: TGTGCCAGCAGCGTAGAGTCGGGTGCAGATACGCAGTATTTT. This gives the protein CASSVESGADTQYF.

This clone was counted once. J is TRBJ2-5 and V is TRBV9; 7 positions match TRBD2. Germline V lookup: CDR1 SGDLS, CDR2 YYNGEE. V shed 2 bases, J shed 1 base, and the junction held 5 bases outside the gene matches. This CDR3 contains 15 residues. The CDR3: CASSVAGTTQETQYF. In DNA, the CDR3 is TGTGCCAGCAGCGTGGCCGGGACTACCCAAGAGACCCAGTACTTC.

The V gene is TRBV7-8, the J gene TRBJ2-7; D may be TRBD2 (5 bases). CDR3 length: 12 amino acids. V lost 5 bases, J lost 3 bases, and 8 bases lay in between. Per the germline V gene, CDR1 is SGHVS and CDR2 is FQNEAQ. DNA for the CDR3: TGTGCCAGCAGCCGGGGAGACTACGAGCAGTACTTC. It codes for CASSRGDYEQYF.

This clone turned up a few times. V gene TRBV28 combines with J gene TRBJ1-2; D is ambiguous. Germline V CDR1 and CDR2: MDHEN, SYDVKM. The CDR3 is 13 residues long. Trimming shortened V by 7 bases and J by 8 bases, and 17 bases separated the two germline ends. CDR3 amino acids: CASIPSGGNGYTF. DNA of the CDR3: TGTGCCAGCATCCCCTCGGGTGGTAACGGCTACACCTTC.

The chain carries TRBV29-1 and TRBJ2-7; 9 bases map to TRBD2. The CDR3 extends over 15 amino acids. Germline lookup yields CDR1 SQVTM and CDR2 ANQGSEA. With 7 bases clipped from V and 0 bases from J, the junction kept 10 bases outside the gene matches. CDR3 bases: TGCAGCGCCCTGACTAGCGGTCTAAGCTCCTACGAGCAGTACTTC. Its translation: CSALTSGLSSYEQYF.

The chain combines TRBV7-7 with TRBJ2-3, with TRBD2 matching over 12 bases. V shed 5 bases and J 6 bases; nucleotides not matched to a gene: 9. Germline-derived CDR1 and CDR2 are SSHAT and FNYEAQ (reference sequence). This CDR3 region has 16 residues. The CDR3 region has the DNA TGTGCCAGCAGCCCGGGGACTAGCGGGTGGGACGATACGCAGTATTTT. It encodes CASSPGTSGWDDTQYF.

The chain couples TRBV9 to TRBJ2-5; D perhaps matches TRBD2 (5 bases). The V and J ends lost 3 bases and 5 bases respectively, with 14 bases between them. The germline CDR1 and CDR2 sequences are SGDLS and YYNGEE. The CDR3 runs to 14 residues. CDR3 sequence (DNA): TGTGCCAGCAGCGCCGGACGGACGGGGGAGACCCAGTACTTC. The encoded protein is CASSAGRTGETQYF. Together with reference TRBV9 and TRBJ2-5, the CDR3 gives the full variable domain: DSGVTQTPKHLITATGQRVTLRCSPRSGDLSVYWYQQSLDQGLQFLIQYYNGEERAKGNILERFSAQQFPDLHSELNLSSLELGDSALYFCASSAGRTGETQYFGPGTRLLVL.

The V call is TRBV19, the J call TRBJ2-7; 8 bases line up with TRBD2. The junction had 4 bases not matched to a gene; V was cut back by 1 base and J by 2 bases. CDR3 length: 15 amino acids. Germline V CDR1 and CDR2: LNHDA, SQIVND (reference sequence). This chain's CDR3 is CASSIGGGRTYEQYF. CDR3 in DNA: TGTGCCAGTAGTATAGGGGGCGGGAGGACCTACGAGCAGTACTTC. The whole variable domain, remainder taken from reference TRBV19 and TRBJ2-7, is DGGITQSPKYLFRKEGQNVTLSCEQNLNHDAMYWYRQDPGQGLRLIYYSQIVNDFQKGDIAEGYSVSREKKESFPLTVTSAQKNPTAFYLCASSIGGGRTYEQYFGPGTRLTVT.

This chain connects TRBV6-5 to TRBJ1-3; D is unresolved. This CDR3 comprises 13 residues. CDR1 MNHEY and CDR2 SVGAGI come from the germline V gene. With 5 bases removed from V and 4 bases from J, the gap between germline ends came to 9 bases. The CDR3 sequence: CASSLTQGNTIYF. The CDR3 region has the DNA TGTGCCAGCAGTCTGACTCAAGGAAACACCATATATTTT.

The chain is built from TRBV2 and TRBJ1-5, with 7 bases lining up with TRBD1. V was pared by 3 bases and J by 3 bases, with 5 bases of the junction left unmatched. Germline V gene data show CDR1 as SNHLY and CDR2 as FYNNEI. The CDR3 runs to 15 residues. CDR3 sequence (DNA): TGTGCCAGCAGTGACAGGACAGGAAACAATCAGCCCCAGCATTTT. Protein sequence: CASSDRTGNNQPQHF.

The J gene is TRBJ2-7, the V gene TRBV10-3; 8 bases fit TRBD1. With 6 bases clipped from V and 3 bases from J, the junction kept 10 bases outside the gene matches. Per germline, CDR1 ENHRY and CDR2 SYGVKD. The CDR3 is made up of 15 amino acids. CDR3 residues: CAIRGEGTGVYEQYF. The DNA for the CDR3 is TGTGCCATCAGGGGGGAAGGGACAGGAGTCTACGAGCAGTACTTC.

The CDR3 DNA sequence: TGTGCCAGCAGCTTAGGGGCAGGCGGGGAGACCCAGTACTTC. This gives the protein CASSLGAGGETQYF. The chain recombines TRBV11-3 with TRBJ2-5; TRBD2 is a possible D gene (5 bases). The CDR3 loop spans 14 amino acids. Trimming pared 1 base from V and 5 bases from J, leaving 11 bases between. CDR1 SGHNT and CDR2 YENEEA come from the germline V gene.

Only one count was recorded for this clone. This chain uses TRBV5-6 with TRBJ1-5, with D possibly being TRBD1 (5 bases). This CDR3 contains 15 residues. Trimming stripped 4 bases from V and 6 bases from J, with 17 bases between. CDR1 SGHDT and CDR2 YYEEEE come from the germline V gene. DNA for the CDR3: TGTGCCAGCAGCGCCCAGACAGTTCCTGCTCAGCCCCAGCATTTT. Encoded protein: CASSAQTVPAQPQHF.

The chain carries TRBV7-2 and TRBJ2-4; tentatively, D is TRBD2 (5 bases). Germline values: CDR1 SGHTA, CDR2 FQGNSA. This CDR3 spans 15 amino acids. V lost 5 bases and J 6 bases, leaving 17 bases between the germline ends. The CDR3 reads CASSISPGRGNIQYF. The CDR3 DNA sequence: TGTGCCAGCAGCATTAGTCCGGGCCGGGGAAACATTCAGTACTTC.

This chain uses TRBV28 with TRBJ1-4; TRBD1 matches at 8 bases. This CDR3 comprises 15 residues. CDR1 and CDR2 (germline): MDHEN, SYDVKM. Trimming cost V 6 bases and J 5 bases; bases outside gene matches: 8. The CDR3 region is CASRYRTGINEKLFF. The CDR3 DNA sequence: TGTGCCAGCAGGTATCGGACAGGGATAAATGAAAAACTGTTTTTT.

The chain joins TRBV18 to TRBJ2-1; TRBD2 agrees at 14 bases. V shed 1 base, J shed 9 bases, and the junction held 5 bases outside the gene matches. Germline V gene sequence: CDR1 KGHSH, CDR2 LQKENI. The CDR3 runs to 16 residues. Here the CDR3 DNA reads TGTGCCAGCTCACCACTTGGACTAGCGGGAGGTGGTGAGCAGTTCTTC. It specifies CASSPLGLAGGGEQFF.

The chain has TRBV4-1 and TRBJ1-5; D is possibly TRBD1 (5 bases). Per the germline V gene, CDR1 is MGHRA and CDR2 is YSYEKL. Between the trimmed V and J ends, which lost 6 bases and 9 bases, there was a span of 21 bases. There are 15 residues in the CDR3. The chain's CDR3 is CASRLNPTEPGPQHF. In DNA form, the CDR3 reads TGCGCCAGCAGGCTGAATCCGACAGAGCCGGGGCCCCAGCATTTT.

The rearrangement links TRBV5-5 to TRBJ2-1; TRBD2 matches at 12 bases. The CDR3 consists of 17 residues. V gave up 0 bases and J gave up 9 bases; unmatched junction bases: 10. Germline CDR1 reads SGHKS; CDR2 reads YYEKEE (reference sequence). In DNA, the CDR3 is TGTGCCAGCAGCTTGGCCTCGGCTAGCGGGAGGGCCGTTGAGCAGTTCTTC. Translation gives CASSLASASGRAVEQFF.

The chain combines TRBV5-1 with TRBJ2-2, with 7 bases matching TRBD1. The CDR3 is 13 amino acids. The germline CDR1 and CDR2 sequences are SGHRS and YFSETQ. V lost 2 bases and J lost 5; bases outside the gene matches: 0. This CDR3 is CASSLQGTGELFF. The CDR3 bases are TGCGCCAGCAGCTTACAGGGGACCGGGGAGCTGTTTTTT.

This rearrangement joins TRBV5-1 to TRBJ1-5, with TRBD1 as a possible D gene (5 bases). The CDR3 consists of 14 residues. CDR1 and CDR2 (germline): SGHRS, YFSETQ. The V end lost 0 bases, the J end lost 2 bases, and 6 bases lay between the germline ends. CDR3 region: CASSLVGGNQPQHF. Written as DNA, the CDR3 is TGCGCCAGCAGCTTGGTAGGGGGCAATCAGCCCCAGCATTTT.

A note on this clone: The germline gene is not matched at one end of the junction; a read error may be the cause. CDR3 nucleotides: TGTTCCAGCAGCTTAGGGACACCCAGCTCCTACAATGAGCAGTTCTTC. The encoded protein is CSSSLGTPSSYNEQFF. The chain is built from TRBV7-9 and TRBJ2-1; tentative D call: TRBD1 (6 bases). The CDR3 extends over 16 amino acids. The germline V gene has CDR1 SEHNR and CDR2 FQNEAQ (reference sequence). The variable domain in full, with the rest retrieved from reference TRBV7-9 and TRBJ2-1, is DTGVSQNPRHKITKRGQNVTFRCDPISEHNRLYWYRQTLGQGPEFLTYFQNEAQLEKSRLLSDRFSAERPKGSFSTLEIQRTEQGDSAMYLCSSSLGTPSSYNEQFFGPGTRLTVL.

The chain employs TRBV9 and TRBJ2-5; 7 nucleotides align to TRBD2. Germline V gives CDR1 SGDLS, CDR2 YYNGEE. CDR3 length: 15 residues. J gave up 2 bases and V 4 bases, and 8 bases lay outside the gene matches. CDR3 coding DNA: TGTGCCAGCAGCTTTACACCGGGAGGACAAGAGACCCAGTACTTC. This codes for CASSFTPGGQETQYF.